This entry lists 17 T cell receptor beta chains sequenced from one sample in a study of blood T cell repertoires in COVID-19. Libraries were prepared by immunoSEQ multiplex PCR; TCRdb keeps only in-frame clonotypes and omits some of them. Altogether 48,000 or so clones are present, about nine tenths being singletons, with the ten largest covering 2.6%. The material sequenced was peripheral blood. Receptor source: a woman aged 80 or over with COVID-19, enrolled during active disease.

The chain couples TRBV2 to TRBJ2-1; 7 bases match TRBD2. Looked up from germline, CDR1 is SNHLY and CDR2 is FYNNEI. After removal of 5 bases from V and 0 bases from J, the junction contained 4 bases not matched to a gene. The length of the CDR3 is 15 residues. The DNA of the CDR3 is TGTGCCAGCAGTTCTAGCGGAACCTCCTACAATGAGCAGTTCTTC. Translation gives CASSSSGTSYNEQFF.

This clone appeared a few times. The chain couples TRBV28 to TRBJ2-7; 8 nucleotides line up with TRBD1. V trimming: 1 base; J trimming: 2 bases; junction bases outside the gene matches: 1. The CDR3 extends over 14 amino acids. Per the germline V gene, CDR1 is MDHEN and CDR2 is SYDVKM. The CDR3 sequence is CASSLLQGAYEQYF. The CDR3 nucleotides read TGTGCCAGCAGTTTATTACAGGGGGCCTACGAGCAGTACTTC.

The chain employs TRBV6-6 and TRBJ2-3; TRBD2 is a possible D gene (5 bases). CDR3 length: 14 residues. Trimming removed 7 bases at V and 3 bases at J, with 14 bases between. In germline, CDR1 is MNHNY, CDR2 SVGAGI (reference sequence). The CDR3 DNA sequence: TGTGCCAGCAAATCGGTCAGGAGGACAGATACGCAGTATTTT. Residues: CASKSVRRTDTQYF.

The chain recombines TRBV19 with TRBJ2-7, with 7 bases matching TRBD1. The V and J ends lost 2 bases and 0 bases, in that order; junction bases with no gene match: 10. Germline-derived CDR1 and CDR2 are LNHDA and SQIVND (reference sequence). The CDR3 consists of 17 residues. The CDR3 region has the DNA TGTGCCAGTAGTATACGCACAGGGGCTTCGAGCTCCTACGAGCAGTACTTC. This encodes CASSIRTGASSSYEQYF. The complete variable domain, with remaining parts taken from reference TRBV19 and TRBJ2-7, reads DGGITQSPKYLFRKEGQNVTLSCEQNLNHDAMYWYRQDPGQGLRLIYYSQIVNDFQKGDIAEGYSVSREKKESFPLTVTSAQKNPTAFYLCASSIRTGASSSYEQYFGPGTRLTVT.

The genes are TRBV11-1 and TRBJ2-3; 8 nucleotides agree with TRBD2. The germline V gene encodes CDR1 SGHAT and CDR2 FQDESV (reference sequence). The length of the CDR3 is 16 residues. Germline trimming cut 5 bases from V and 3 bases from J; bases unmatched to any gene: 10. The CDR3 DNA is TGTGCCAGCAGCCCGTTTAGCGGGAAACGGACAGATACGCAGTATTTT. Translating gives CASSPFSGKRTDTQYF. Variable domain in full (rest from reference TRBV11-1 and TRBJ2-3): EAEVAQSPRYKITEKSQAVAFWCDPISGHATLYWYRQILGQGPELLVQFQDESVVDDSQLPKDRFSAERLKGVDSTLKIQPAELGDSAMYLCASSPFSGKRTDTQYFGPGTRLTVL.

The chain carries TRBV2 and TRBJ1-5; TRBD1 might be the D (6 bases). Germline assignment: CDR1 SNHLY and CDR2 FYNNEI. The CDR3 is 14 amino acids. V lost 6 bases, J lost 2 bases, and 11 bases lay in between. CDR3 residues: CASRVGHRNQPQHF. In DNA, the CDR3 is TGTGCCAGCAGGGTGGGACACCGCAATCAGCCCCAGCATTTT.

The chain joins TRBV5-1 to TRBJ1-1; D is undetermined. The germline V gene encodes CDR1 SGHRS and CDR2 YFSETQ. The V end lost 5 bases, the J end lost 2 bases, and 7 bases lay between the germline ends. The CDR3 has 12 amino acids. In DNA form, the CDR3 reads TGCGCCAGCAGTTCGGTCAACACTGAAGCTTTCTTT. Protein: CASSSVNTEAFF.

V gene TRBV20-1 combines with J gene TRBJ1-3, with no clear D. The CDR3 is 11 residues long. Germline CDR1 is DFQATT and CDR2 is SNEGSKA (reference sequence). Trimming took 3 bases from V and 4 from J, leaving 4 bases between them. In DNA, the CDR3 is TGCAGTGCTAGTCTGGGAAACACCATATATTTT. Translated: CSASLGNTIYF.

The V call is TRBV10-1, the J call TRBJ2-3; D is unclear. Between the trimmed V and J ends, which lost 0 bases and 2 bases, there was a span of 12 bases. CDR1 and CDR2 (germline): WNHNN, SYGVQD (reference sequence). The CDR3 is 16 residues long. CDR3 loop: CASSESSGTNTDTQYF. In DNA form, the CDR3 reads TGCGCCAGCAGTGAGTCAAGTGGCACAAACACAGATACGCAGTATTTT.

This clone was detected only once. The V gene is TRBV4-1, the J gene TRBJ2-1, with TRBD2 matching over 11 bases. The CDR3 covers 17 residues. The germline CDR1 and CDR2 sequences are MGHRA and YSYEKL. With 3 bases clipped from V and 10 bases from J, the junction kept 14 bases outside the gene matches. The CDR3 region is CASSHPGGGTSGPEQFF. CDR3 nucleotide sequence: TGCGCCAGCAGCCACCCCGGGGGGGGGACTAGCGGCCCCGAGCAGTTCTTC.

The chain combines TRBV14 with TRBJ2-7, with a tentative D call TRBD2 (6 bases). V lost 2 bases and J 4 bases, leaving 12 bases between the germline ends. In germline, CDR1 is SGHDN, CDR2 FVKESK. CDR3 length: 14 residues. The DNA for the CDR3 is TGTGCCAGCAGCCAACTGGGGGGAGGTTACGAGCAGTACTTC. Translating it yields CASSQLGGGYEQYF.

This clone was detected a few times. V and J are TRBV28 and TRBJ2-7; 8 bases are shared with TRBD1. Germline CDR1 reads MDHEN; CDR2 reads SYDVKM. V trimming: 8 bases; J trimming: 2 bases; junction bases outside the gene matches: 8. This CDR3 is 14 amino acids long. The CDR3 nucleotides are TGTGCCAGCCGCCTGGACAGGGCGCCCTACGAGCAGTACTTC. Amino acids: CASRLDRAPYEQYF.

The gene calls are TRBV2 and TRBJ1-5, with a tentative D call TRBD1 (5 bases). The ends were cut back, 6 bases at V and 1 base at J, with 13 bases in the middle. CDR1 is SNHLY, CDR2 FYNNEI, per germline. The CDR3 covers 15 residues. For the CDR3, the DNA is TGTGCCAGCAGGGGGGACTCAGGCAGCAATCAGCCCCAGCATTTT. Translation: CASRGDSGSNQPQHF.

The rearrangement joins TRBV6-5 to TRBJ2-6; 9 bases are a match to TRBD1. The CDR3 is 15 amino acids. The germline V gene has CDR1 MNHEY and CDR2 SVGAGI. V lost 6 bases to trimming and J lost 0 bases; unmatched junction nucleotides: 0. Here the CDR3 reads CASRTGGSGANVLTF. CDR3 DNA: TGTGCCAGCAGGACAGGGGGCTCTGGGGCCAACGTCCTGACTTTC.

The chain combines TRBV3-1 (or the pseudogene TRBV3-2) with TRBJ2-5, with a tentative D call TRBD1 (6 bases). This CDR3 is 14 amino acids long. Germline assignment: CDR1 LGHDT and CDR2 YNNKEL (reference sequence). V was clipped by 4 bases and J by 5 bases, with 14 bases between them. CDR3 region: CASSPRGFEETQYF. CDR3 nucleotides: TGTGCCAGCAGCCCCAGGGGATTCGAGGAGACCCAGTACTTC.

The gene calls are TRBV3-1 (or the pseudogene TRBV3-2) and TRBJ1-2; no firm D call. Germline V gene sequence: CDR1 LGHDT, CDR2 YNNKEL (reference sequence). The ends were cut back, 1 base at V and 2 bases at J, with 8 bases in the middle. This CDR3 contains 14 residues. CDR3 nucleotide sequence: TGTGCCAGCAGCCAAGCTGTCCAGAACTATGGCTACACCTTC. Its protein is CASSQAVQNYGYTF.

This CDR3 reads CASSLVLAAGNTIYF. The CDR3 DNA reads TGTGCCAGCAGCTTAGTATTGGCGGCTGGAAACACCATATATTTT. This chain joins TRBV7-9 and TRBJ1-3; D not resolved. This CDR3 is 15 amino acids long. Germline V gene lookup returns CDR1 SEHNR and CDR2 FQNEAQ (reference sequence). V lost 1 base and J lost 2, with 9 bases in between.